What follows is one TCR beta chain and its context. V gave up 3 bases and J gave up 1 base, with 13 bases separating them. CDR1 and CDR2 (germline): KGHDR, SFDVKD. The CDR3 extends over 16 amino acids. How the authors handled the data: The authors estimated nucleated cell counts from reference gene primer amplification. This table comes from immunoSEQ multiplex PCR, and its TCRdb copy is limited to in-frame clones, with some not included. From that table come the V and J calls and clone size; the DNA was used to work out D and trimming. The data hold roughly 68,000 clones, with approximately 92% observed a single time. These data originate in a study of blood T cell repertoires in COVID-19. Study in general: Sites in the United States, Italy and Spain provided acute and convalescent COVID-19 samples. Sources were T cells, B-cell-depleted T cells, or PBMCs; the material itself was cDNA or gDNA.

Material for sequencing was peripheral blood. This chain links TRBV24-1 with TRBJ2-3; unclear D gene. The sequence was obtained from a woman in her forties or fifties with active COVID-19. The DNA for the CDR3 is TGTGCCACCAGTGATCCTCGCCCCGGAGGCACAGATACGCAGTATTTT. It yields the protein CATSDPRPGGTDTQYF.